The source of this TCR beta chain is a study of Graves' ophthalmopathy and Graves' hyperthyroidism. For the study at large: Hyperthyroidism is called stable when no ophthalmopathy develops within 18 months of follow-up. Study outcomes and limitations: For predicting ophthalmopathy progression, the model had nearly 71% sensitivity and nearly 75% specificity.

Trimming at V came to 2 bases and at J to 7 bases, leaving 5 bases not matched to a gene. CDR1 and CDR2 (germline): SEHNR, FQNEAQ (reference sequence). The length of the CDR3 is 14 residues. TCR beta CDR3 amplification used RNA transcripts. The authors performed first-round RT-PCR with HTBI primers and then a second-round multiplex PCR. TCRdb passed the multiplex PCR reads through MiXCR, listing each CDR3 protein once. The sample holds approximately 540,000 distinct CDR3 sequences; just under 40% are singletons and the top ten take about 4.2%. Thyroid ultrasound, orbital computed tomography, TRAb, serum thyroxine and clinical symptoms formed the basis of diagnosis. A remark on this clonotype: The antigen is undetermined.

V gene TRBV7-9 combines with J gene TRBJ1-1; 9 bases line up with TRBD1. The source material was peripheral blood or thyroid tissue (not recorded which). This clonotype was obtained from an adult man with Graves' hyperthyroidism. The CDR3 DNA follows: TGTGCCAGCAGCTTATCGACAGGGGGTGATGAAGCTTTCTTT. Its translation is CASSLSTGGDEAFF.